This T cell receptor beta chain was sequenced during a study of blood T cells in healthy people across ages. Total RNA extracted from each sample amounted to at least 6 micrograms. Study findings and constraints: Estimated diversity, derived from one million T cells, was regarded as an underestimate.

The second PCR ran roughly 7 to 12 cycles with a sample-barcoded 5' primer and J-beta primers. MiXCR, applied by TCRdb to the 5' RACE reads, yields one record per CDR3 protein. This sample carries 550,000 to 650,000 distinct CDR3 sequences, about 27% of them seen once, and the ten largest clones take over 3.5%. Details on this clonotype: Its matching antigen is unknown.

Separately, the same data were catalogued under a study of T cells of mothers and their children.

The source is a boy aged 2-15 years in good health. The sequencing sample was made of blood.

CDR3 loop: CASSDIAGVPSNEQFF. CDR3 sequence (DNA): TGTGCCAGCAGTGATATAGCGGGAGTCCCTTCAAATGAGCAGTTCTTC. The chain has TRBV6-1 and TRBJ2-5; 9 nucleotides line up with TRBD2. The J call may be wrong; the DNA end is better matched by TRBJ2-1. Germline V gene lookup returns CDR1 MNHNS and CDR2 SASEGT. This CDR3 contains 16 residues.